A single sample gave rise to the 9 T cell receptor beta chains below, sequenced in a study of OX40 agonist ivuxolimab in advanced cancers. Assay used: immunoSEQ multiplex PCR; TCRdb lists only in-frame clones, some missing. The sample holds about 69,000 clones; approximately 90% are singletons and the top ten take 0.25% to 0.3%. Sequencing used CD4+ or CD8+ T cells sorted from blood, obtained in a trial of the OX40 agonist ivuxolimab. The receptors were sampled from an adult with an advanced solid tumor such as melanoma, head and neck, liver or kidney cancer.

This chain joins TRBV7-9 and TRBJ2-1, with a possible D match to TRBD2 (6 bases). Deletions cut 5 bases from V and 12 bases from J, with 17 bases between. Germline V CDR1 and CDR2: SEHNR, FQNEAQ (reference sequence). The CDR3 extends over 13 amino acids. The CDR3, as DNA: TGTGCCAGCAGCCGAACTAGCTCGGGTTGGCAGTTCTTC. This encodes CASSRTSSGWQFF.

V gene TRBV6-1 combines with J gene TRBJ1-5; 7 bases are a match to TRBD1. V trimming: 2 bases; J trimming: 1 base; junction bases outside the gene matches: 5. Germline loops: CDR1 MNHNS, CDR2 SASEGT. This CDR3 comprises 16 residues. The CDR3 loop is CASSETTGVSNQPQHF. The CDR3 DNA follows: TGTGCCAGCAGTGAAACCACAGGGGTAAGCAATCAGCCCCAGCATTTT.

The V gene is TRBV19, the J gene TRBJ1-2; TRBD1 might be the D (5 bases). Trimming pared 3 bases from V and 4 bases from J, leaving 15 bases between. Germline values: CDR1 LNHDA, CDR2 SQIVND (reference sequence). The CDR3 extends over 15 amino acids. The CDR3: CASSIGAGQIYGYTF. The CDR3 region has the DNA TGTGCCAGTAGTATCGGGGCAGGGCAGATCTATGGCTACACCTTC.

In nucleotides, the CDR3 is TGTGCCAGCAGCTTAGTGACGGGAGGGCCGGATACGCAGTATTTT. Protein sequence: CASSLVTGGPDTQYF. The rearrangement links TRBV5-4 to TRBJ2-3, with 8 bases matching TRBD2. In germline, CDR1 is SGHNT, CDR2 YYREEE (reference sequence). CDR3 length: 15 amino acids. Losses at the gene ends were 2 bases for V and 6 bases for J; bases not matched to a gene: 8.

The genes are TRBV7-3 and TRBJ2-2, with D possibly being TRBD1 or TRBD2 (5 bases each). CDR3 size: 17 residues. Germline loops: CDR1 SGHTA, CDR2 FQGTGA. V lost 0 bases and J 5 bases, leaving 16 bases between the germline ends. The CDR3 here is CASSLTGTTAETGELFF. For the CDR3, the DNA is TGTGCCAGCAGCTTAACGGGGACGACAGCCGAAACCGGGGAGCTGTTTTTT.

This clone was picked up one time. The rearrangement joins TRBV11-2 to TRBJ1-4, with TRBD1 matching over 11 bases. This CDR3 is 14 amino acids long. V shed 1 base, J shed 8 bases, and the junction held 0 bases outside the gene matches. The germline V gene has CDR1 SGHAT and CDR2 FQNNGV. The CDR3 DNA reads TGTGCCAGCAGCTTAGGGACAGGGGGCGAAAAACTGTTTTTT. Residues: CASSLGTGGEKLFF. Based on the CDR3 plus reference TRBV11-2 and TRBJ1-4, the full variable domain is EAGVAQSPRYKIIEKRQSVAFWCNPISGHATLYWYQQILGQGPKLLIQFQNNGVVDDSQLPKDRFSAERLKGVDSTLKIQPAKLEDSAVYLCASSLGTGGEKLFFGSGTQLSVL.

The CDR3 DNA reads as TGTGCCAGCTCACCACTGACAGCTCAAGGGGGCTACACCTTC. This codes for CASSPLTAQGGYTF. The J gene is TRBJ1-2, the V gene TRBV18, with D perhaps TRBD1 (5 bases). Germline CDR1 is KGHSH and CDR2 is LQKENI. This CDR3 spans 14 amino acids. V was trimmed by 1 base and J by 8 bases, leaving 14 bases between them.

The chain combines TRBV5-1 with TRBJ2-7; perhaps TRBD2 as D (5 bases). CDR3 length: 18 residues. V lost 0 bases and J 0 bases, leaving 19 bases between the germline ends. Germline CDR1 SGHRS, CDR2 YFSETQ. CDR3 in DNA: TGCGCCAGCAGCTTGGAAACGGGAACCCCAACCCGCTCCTACGAGCAGTACTTC. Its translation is CASSLETGTPTRSYEQYF.

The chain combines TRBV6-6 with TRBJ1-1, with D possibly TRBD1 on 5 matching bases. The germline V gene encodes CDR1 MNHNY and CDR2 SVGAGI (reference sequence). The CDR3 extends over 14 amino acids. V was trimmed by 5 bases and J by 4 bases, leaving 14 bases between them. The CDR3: CASSRGTVGTEAFF. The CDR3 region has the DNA TGTGCCAGCAGTAGAGGGACTGTGGGCACTGAAGCTTTCTTT.